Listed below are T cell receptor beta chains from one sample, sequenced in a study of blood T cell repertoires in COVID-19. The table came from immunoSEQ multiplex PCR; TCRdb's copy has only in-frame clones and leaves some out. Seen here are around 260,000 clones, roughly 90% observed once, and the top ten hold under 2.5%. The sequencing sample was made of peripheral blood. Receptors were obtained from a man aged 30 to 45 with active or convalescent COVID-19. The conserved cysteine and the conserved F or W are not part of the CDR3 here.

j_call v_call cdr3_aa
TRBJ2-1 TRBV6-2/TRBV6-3 ASSQRWTSGAVEQF
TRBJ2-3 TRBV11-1 ASSHDRGLTDTQY
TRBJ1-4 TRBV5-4 ASSLRGTGGNEKLF
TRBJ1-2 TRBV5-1 ASSLFFAGGFNYGYT
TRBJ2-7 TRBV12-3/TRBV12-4 ASSSTGWEQY
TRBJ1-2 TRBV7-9 ASSLNGQGGYT
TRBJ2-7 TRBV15 ATSNAAQGYEQY
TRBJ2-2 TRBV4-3 ASSRVLAGGPDGELF
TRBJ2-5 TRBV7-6 ASSLVFGGSGGVASETQY
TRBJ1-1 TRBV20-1 SATTGTVT
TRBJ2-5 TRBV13 ASSLGVFDETQY
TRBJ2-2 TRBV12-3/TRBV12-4 AGGHQNTGELF
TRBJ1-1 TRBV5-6 ASSLRGGANTEAF
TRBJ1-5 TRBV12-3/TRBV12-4 ASTQGYQPQH
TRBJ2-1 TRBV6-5 ASSYRDNEQF
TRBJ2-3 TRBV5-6 ASSFRLAGGTDTQY
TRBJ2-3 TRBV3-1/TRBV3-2 ASSPRLGSGADTQY
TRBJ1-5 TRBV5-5 ASSSDPNQPQH
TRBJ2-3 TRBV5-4 ASRITEAFTDTQY
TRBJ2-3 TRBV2 ATNPDRGTDTQY
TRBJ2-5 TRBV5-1 ASSLYGTGSQETQY
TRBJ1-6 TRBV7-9 ASSFGSYNSPLH
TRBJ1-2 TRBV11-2 ASSLGSANYGYT
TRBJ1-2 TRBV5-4 ASSPKPDTWVGGYT
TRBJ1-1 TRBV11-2 ASSFTTGGMNTEAF
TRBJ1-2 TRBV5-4 ASNFDRGYGYT
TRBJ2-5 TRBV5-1 ASSLAGTEQETQY
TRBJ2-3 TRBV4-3 ASSAGVGTDTQY
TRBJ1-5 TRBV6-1 ASSKAGTGVVNQPQH
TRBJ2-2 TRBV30 AWSDGVSTGELF
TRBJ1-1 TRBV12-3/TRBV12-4 ASRQGGGTEAF
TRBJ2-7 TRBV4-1 ASSQAQTTYEQY
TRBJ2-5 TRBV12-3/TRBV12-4 ASSLRETQY
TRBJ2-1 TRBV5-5 ASSSIHGTSKSEQF
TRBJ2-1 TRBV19 ASSIVPGQVNEQF
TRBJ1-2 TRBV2 ASSETGVLPNYGYT
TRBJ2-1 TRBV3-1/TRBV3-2 ASSSGLAGGNQQF
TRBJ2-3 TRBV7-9 ASAGGSSTDTQY
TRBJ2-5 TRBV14 ASSPGLRLVQETQY
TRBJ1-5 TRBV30 AWSHKRAGQPQH
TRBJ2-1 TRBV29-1 SVYGTANNEQF
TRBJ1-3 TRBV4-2 ASSQGWDRGNTIY
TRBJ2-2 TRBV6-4 ASSESYGGGYNTGELF
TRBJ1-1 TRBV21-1 ASSKGDRGKNNTEAF
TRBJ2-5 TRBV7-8 ASSYQRTGNQETQY